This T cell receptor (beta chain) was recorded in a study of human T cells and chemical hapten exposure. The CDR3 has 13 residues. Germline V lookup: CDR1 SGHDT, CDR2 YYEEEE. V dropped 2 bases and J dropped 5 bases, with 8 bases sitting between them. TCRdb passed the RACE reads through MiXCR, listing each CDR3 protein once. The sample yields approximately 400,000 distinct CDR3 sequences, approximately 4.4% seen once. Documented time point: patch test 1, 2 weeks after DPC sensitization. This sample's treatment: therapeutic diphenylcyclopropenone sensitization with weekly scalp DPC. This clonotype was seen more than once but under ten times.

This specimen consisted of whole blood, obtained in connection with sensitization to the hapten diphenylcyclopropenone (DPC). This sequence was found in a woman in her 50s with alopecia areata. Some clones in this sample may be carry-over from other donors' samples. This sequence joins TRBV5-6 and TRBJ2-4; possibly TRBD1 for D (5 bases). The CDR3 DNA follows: TGTGCCAGCAGCTTACCAGGGCAAAACATTCAGTACTTC. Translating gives CASSLPGQNIQYF.